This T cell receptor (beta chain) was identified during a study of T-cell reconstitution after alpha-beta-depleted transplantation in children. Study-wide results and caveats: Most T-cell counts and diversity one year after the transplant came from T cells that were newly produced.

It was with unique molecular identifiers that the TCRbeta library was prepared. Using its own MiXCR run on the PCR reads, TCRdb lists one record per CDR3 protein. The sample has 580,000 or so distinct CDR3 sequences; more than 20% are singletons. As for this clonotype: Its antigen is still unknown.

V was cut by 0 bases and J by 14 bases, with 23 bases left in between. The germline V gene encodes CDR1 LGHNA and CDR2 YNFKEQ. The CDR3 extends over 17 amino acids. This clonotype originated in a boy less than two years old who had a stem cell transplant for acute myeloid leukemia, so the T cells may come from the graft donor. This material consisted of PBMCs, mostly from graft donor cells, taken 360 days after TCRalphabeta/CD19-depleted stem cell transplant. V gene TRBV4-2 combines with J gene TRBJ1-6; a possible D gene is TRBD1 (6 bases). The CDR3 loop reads CASSQEIGDTPSRSLHF. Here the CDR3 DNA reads TGTGCCAGCAGCCAAGAAATTGGGGACACACCTTCGAGGTCCCTCCACTTT.